The 30 T cell receptor beta chains listed next were all sequenced from one sample in a study of cytomegalovirus exposure and HLA in healthy donors. 60 Vbeta and 13 Jbeta primers were used in PCR. TCRdb's table, derived via immunoSEQ multiplex PCR, lists solely in-frame clones and lacks some. The data hold more than 95,000 clones, with roughly four fifths observed a single time. Sequencing was performed on PBMCs. The source of these receptors is a woman aged 40 to 49 in good health and CMV-seropositive.

J is TRBJ2-3 and V is TRBV4-3; 7 nucleotides agree with TRBD2. This CDR3 spans 16 amino acids. V shed 2 bases, J shed 2 bases, and the junction held 7 bases outside the gene matches. Germline CDR1 LGHNA, CDR2 YSLEER. The CDR3 DNA reads as TGCGCCAGCAGCCAACTAGAGGGGACTACCACAGATACGCAGTATTTT. Translation: CASSQLEGTTTDTQYF.

The J gene is TRBJ2-2, the V gene TRBV11-2; 7 bases match TRBD1. CDR1 and CDR2 (germline): SGHAT, FQNNGV. The CDR3 is 15 amino acids. After removal of 4 bases from V and 3 bases from J, the junction contained 5 bases not matched to a gene. CDR3 DNA: TGTGCCAGCAGCTCAGGGACAGATTACACCGGGGAGCTGTTTTTT. Its translation: CASSSGTDYTGELFF.

This clone has just one count. CDR3 DNA: TGTGCCAGCTCAAGACAGGGGTACGAGCAGTACTTC. It specifies CASSRQGYEQYF. The chain uses TRBV18 and TRBJ2-7; TRBD1 matches at 8 bases. V lost 5 bases, J lost 4 bases, and 1 base stayed unmatched. Germline CDR1 reads KGHSH; CDR2 reads LQKENI. CDR3 size: 12 residues. The full variable domain, completed using reference TRBV18 and TRBJ2-7, is NAGVMQNPRHLVRRRGQEARLRCSPMKGHSHVYWYRQLPEEGLKFMVYLQKENIIDESGMPKERFSAEFPKEGPSILRIQQVVRGDSAAYFCASSRQGYEQYFGPGTRLTVT.

The rearrangement uses TRBV6-1 and TRBJ2-1; TRBD2 agrees at 7 bases. Losses at the gene ends were 7 bases for V and 3 bases for J; bases not matched to a gene: 6. Germline lookup yields CDR1 MNHNS and CDR2 SASEGT. The CDR3 has 14 residues. The CDR3 loop is CASITGEGYNEQFF. The CDR3 nucleotides are TGTGCCAGCATCACTGGGGAGGGCTACAATGAGCAGTTCTTC.

The rearrangement links TRBV2 to TRBJ2-3; no reliable D call. Trimming left V 5 bases short and J 0 bases short, with 9 bases between. The CDR3 consists of 14 residues. Germline V lookup: CDR1 SNHLY, CDR2 FYNNEI. The CDR3: CASSPVTSTDTQYF. As DNA, the CDR3 is TGTGCCAGCAGTCCGGTAACTAGCACAGATACGCAGTATTTT.

The rearrangement links TRBV19 to TRBJ2-2; D may be TRBD1 (5 bases). CDR3 length: 13 residues. The V end was cut by 2 bases, the J end by 7 bases, with 8 bases between. The germline V gene encodes CDR1 LNHDA and CDR2 SQIVND (reference sequence). The CDR3 DNA sequence: TGTGCCAGTAGTATAAGGGGTCTCGGGGAGCTGTTTTTT. It translates to CASSIRGLGELFF.

The CDR3 reads CASSNHLSGGFEAFF. The CDR3, as DNA: TGCGCCAGCAGCAACCACCTGTCAGGGGGCTTTGAAGCTTTCTTT. The chain recombines TRBV5-1 with TRBJ1-1, with 8 bases aligning to TRBD1. Germline CDR1 reads SGHRS; CDR2 reads YFSETQ. Unmatched junction bases numbered 12, after V lost 4 bases and J lost 7 bases. The CDR3 runs to 15 residues.

The chain carries TRBV5-1 and TRBJ2-1, with 8 bases matching TRBD2. Germline V gene lookup returns CDR1 SGHRS and CDR2 YFSETQ. The CDR3 totals 16 residues. V lost 4 bases to trimming and J lost 6 bases; unmatched junction nucleotides: 12. The CDR3 nucleotides are TGCGCCAGCAGCGAGGAGGGACTAGTAATTCTCAATGAGCAGTTCTTC. Residues: CASSEEGLVILNEQFF.

A note on this clone: Different DNA sequences within this sample yield the same CDR3. This chain links TRBV10-3 with TRBJ1-1; perhaps TRBD1 as D (6 bases). The CDR3 has 13 amino acids. CDR1 ENHRY and CDR2 SYGVKD come from the germline V gene. V lost 6 bases to trimming and J lost 2 bases, with 10 bases between them. The CDR3 DNA reads as TGTGCCATCAGCGCGGACAGAAACACTGAAGCTTTCTTT. Its protein product is CAISADRNTEAFF.

The J gene is TRBJ1-1, the V gene TRBV5-1; maybe TRBD1 (5 bases). The CDR3 loop spans 13 amino acids. V was cut by 5 bases and J by 1 base, with 9 bases left in between. Germline CDR1 and CDR2: SGHRS and YFSETQ. The CDR3 sequence is CASRHGQNTEAFF. CDR3 nucleotide sequence: TGCGCCAGCAGACATGGACAGAACACTGAAGCTTTCTTT.

The rearrangement links TRBV27 to TRBJ2-7; a possible D gene is TRBD2 (6 bases). Germline assignment: CDR1 MNHEY and CDR2 SMNVEV (reference sequence). V lost 8 bases to trimming and J lost 6 bases, with 11 bases between them. The CDR3 consists of 11 residues. CDR3 protein: CASGRGLEQYF. The CDR3 bases are TGTGCCAGCGGGCGGGGCCTCGAGCAGTACTTC.

V usage is TRBV5-6 and J usage is TRBJ2-1; D is uncertain. The CDR3 extends over 14 amino acids. With 4 bases removed from V and 0 bases from J, the gap between germline ends came to 8 bases. CDR1 SGHDT and CDR2 YYEEEE come from the germline V gene. CDR3 bases: TGTGCCAGCAGCCCAAGCCCCTCCTACAATGAGCAGTTCTTC. Translation: CASSPSPSYNEQFF.

The chain couples TRBV28 to TRBJ2-5, with TRBD2 matching 7 bases. The DNA end is more similar to TRBJ2-7, so the J call may be wrong. CDR3 length: 17 amino acids. Germline V gene data show CDR1 as MDHEN and CDR2 as SYDVKM. The DNA of the CDR3 is TGTGCCAGCAGCCCAAACGCCGGAGGGAGGGCCAGAAACGAGCAGTACTTC. Protein sequence: CASSPNAGGRARNEQYF.

This clone was detected only once. This sequence joins TRBV6-5 and TRBJ2-7; 9 nucleotides line up with TRBD2. CDR1 and CDR2 from the germline V gene are MNHEY and SVGAGI. The CDR3 totals 15 residues. Trimming at V came to 0 bases and at J to 2 bases, leaving 2 bases not matched to a gene. In nucleotides, the CDR3 is TGTGCCAGCAGTTACTCGCCTAGCGGGACCTACGAGCAGTACTTC. Translation: CASSYSPSGTYEQYF.

The rearrangement links TRBV6-5 to TRBJ1-1, with 7 positions matching TRBD1. CDR1 is MNHEY and CDR2 is SVGAGI in the germline V gene. The CDR3 runs 14 residues. V lost 6 bases, J lost 0 bases, and 4 bases stayed unmatched. CDR3 amino acids: CASRGQRLNTEAFF. Here the CDR3 DNA reads TGTGCCAGCAGGGGACAGCGACTGAACACTGAAGCTTTCTTT.

This chain joins TRBV7-8 and TRBJ2-7, with TRBD1 matching over 8 bases. With V trimmed by 6 bases and J by 2 bases, 6 bases remained unmatched. The germline CDR1 and CDR2 sequences are SGHVS and FQNEAQ. CDR3 length: 14 residues. Here the CDR3 reads CASRRTGRTYEQYF. CDR3 sequence (DNA): TGTGCCAGCAGGAGGACAGGGCGAACCTACGAGCAGTACTTC.

The chain couples TRBV2 to TRBJ1-5; TRBD1 matches at 8 bases. This CDR3 spans 13 amino acids. The trim removed 10 bases at V and 5 bases at J, leaving 7 bases unmatched. CDR1 is SNHLY and CDR2 is FYNNEI in the germline V gene. The chain's CDR3 is CAIRQGTDQPQHF. CDR3 bases: TGTGCCATCCGACAGGGGACGGATCAGCCCCAGCATTTT.

V is TRBV28 and J is TRBJ1-3, with D unresolved. The germline gives CDR1 MDHEN, CDR2 SYDVKM. The V gene lost 6 bases and the J gene lost 0 bases, with 9 bases spanning the gap. CDR3 length: 14 amino acids. The CDR3 region has the DNA TGTGCCAGCAGACCACCGAGCTCTGGAAACACCATATATTTT. This sequence encodes CASRPPSSGNTIYF.

This rearrangement joins TRBV6-1 to TRBJ1-5; no firm D call. Trimming removed 4 bases from V and 1 base from J, with 8 bases in between. The CDR3 consists of 14 residues. The germline V gene encodes CDR1 MNHNS and CDR2 SASEGT. The CDR3 DNA reads TGTGCCAGCAGTGGCCAGGTGAGCAATCAGCCCCAGCATTTT. It codes for CASSGQVSNQPQHF.

This clone was picked up one time. The chain is built from TRBV7-6 and TRBJ1-1; 7 nucleotides agree with TRBD1. V lost 5 bases, J lost 1 base, and 7 bases stayed unmatched. This CDR3 has 15 residues. CDR1 is SGHVS and CDR2 is FNYEAQ in the germline V gene. Here the CDR3 reads CASSDPRDRNTEAFF. The CDR3 bases are TGTGCCAGCAGCGACCCCCGGGACAGGAACACTGAAGCTTTCTTT. Full variable domain (rest looked up from reference TRBV7-6 and TRBJ1-1): GAGVSQSPRYKVTKRGQDVALRCDPISGHVSLYWYRQALGQGPEFLTYFNYEAQQDKSGLPNDRFSAERPEGSISTLTIQRTEQRDSAMYRCASSDPRDRNTEAFFGQGTRLTVV.

This chain's CDR3 is CASLTPGQGASYTEAFF. CDR3 bases: TGTGCCAGTTTGACCCCGGGACAGGGGGCAAGTTATACTGAAGCTTTCTTT. The chain is built from TRBV19 and TRBJ1-1, with TRBD1 matching over 12 bases. Germline V lookup: CDR1 LNHDA, CDR2 SQIVND (reference sequence). The CDR3 is 17 residues long. J lost 5 bases, V lost 8 bases, and 15 bases had no gene match.

The gene calls are TRBV5-1 and TRBJ2-5; possibly TRBD1 for D (6 bases). Germline CDR1 is SGHRS and CDR2 is YFSETQ. Trimming cost V 4 bases and J 3 bases, with 13 bases left between them. The CDR3 sequence is 14 residues long. In nucleotides, the CDR3 is TGCGCCAGCAGCCTCGAACGGACAGAAGAGACCCAGTACTTC. The encoded protein is CASSLERTEETQYF.

The genes are TRBV5-6 and TRBJ2-3, with 7 nucleotides matching TRBD2. The CDR3 covers 14 residues. CDR1 is SGHDT and CDR2 is YYEEEE in the germline V gene. Trimming took 1 base from V and 3 from J; bases not matched to a gene: 2. The CDR3 spells CASSLSLATDTQYF. The CDR3 coding sequence is TGTGCCAGCAGCTTGTCACTAGCGACAGATACGCAGTATTTT. Full variable domain (rest looked up from reference TRBV5-6 and TRBJ2-3): DAGVTQSPTHLIKTRGQQVTLRCSPKSGHDTVSWYQQALGQGPQFIFQYYEEEERQRGNFPDRFSGHQFPNYSSELNVNALLLGDSALYLCASSLSLATDTQYFGPGTRLTVL.

The chain couples TRBV28 to TRBJ2-1, with TRBD2 matching over 13 bases. CDR1 and CDR2 (germline): MDHEN, SYDVKM. The CDR3 is 15 residues long. V shed 6 bases, J shed 8 bases, and the junction held 7 bases outside the gene matches. The CDR3 DNA reads TGTGCCAGCAGCCCACTAGCGGGAGGGCCTTATGAGCAGTTCTTC. It yields the protein CASSPLAGGPYEQFF. Variable domain in full (rest from reference TRBV28 and TRBJ2-1): DVKVTQSSRYLVKRTGEKVFLECVQDMDHENMFWYRQDPGLGLRLIYFSYDVKMKEKGDIPEGYSVSREKKERFSLILESASTNQTSMYLCASSPLAGGPYEQFFGPGTRLTVL.

The chain recombines TRBV2 with TRBJ1-1, with D unclear. Germline-derived CDR1 and CDR2 are SNHLY and FYNNEI. Trimming left V 7 bases short and J 0 bases short, with 9 bases between. The CDR3 is 13 residues long. This chain's CDR3 is CASKTGLNTEAFF. The CDR3 DNA reads as TGTGCCAGCAAGACGGGATTGAACACTGAAGCTTTCTTT. The full variable domain, rest sourced from reference TRBV2 and TRBJ1-1, is EPEVTQTPSHQVTQMGQEVILRCVPISNHLYFYWYRQILGQKVEFLVSFYNNEISEKSEIFDDQFSVERPDGSNFTLKIRSTKLEDSAMYFCASKTGLNTEAFFGQGTRLTVV.

This CDR3 reads CASSQDQGTNTQYF. In nucleotides, the CDR3 is TGCGCCAGCAGCCAAGATCAGGGGACGAATACGCAGTATTTT. The chain recombines TRBV4-3 with TRBJ2-3, with a possible D match to TRBD1 (6 bases). The CDR3 has 14 amino acids. Germline CDR1 is LGHNA and CDR2 is YSLEER. Deletions cut 0 bases from V and 7 bases from J, with 11 bases between.

This clone has just a few counts. The chain carries TRBV7-2 and TRBJ2-5; TRBD1 is a possible D gene (6 bases). CDR3 size: 14 residues. Germline V gene lookup returns CDR1 SGHTA and CDR2 FQGNSA. Trimming cost V 2 bases and J 4 bases, with 11 bases left between them. This CDR3 reads CASSLPQGRETQYF. In nucleotides, the CDR3 is TGTGCCAGCAGCTTACCGCAGGGGCGAGAGACCCAGTACTTC.

The chain is built from TRBV19 and TRBJ1-2, with D unresolved. Trimming shortened V by 7 bases and J by 4 bases, and 16 bases separated the two germline ends. CDR1 LNHDA and CDR2 SQIVND come from the germline V gene (reference sequence). This CDR3 is built from 14 residues. The CDR3 protein is CASTPERVFYGYTF. Here the CDR3 DNA reads TGTGCCAGTACCCCGGAGAGGGTCTTCTATGGCTACACCTTC.

The chain couples TRBV2 to TRBJ2-7, with D possibly TRBD1 on 5 matching bases. The CDR3 contains 12 residues. The ends were cut back, 4 bases at V and 2 bases at J, with 6 bases in the middle. Germline assignment: CDR1 SNHLY and CDR2 FYNNEI. CDR3 coding DNA: TGTGCCAGCAGTGCCAGGGCCTACGAGCAGTACTTC. It codes for CASSARAYEQYF. Filled out from reference TRBV2 and TRBJ2-7, the complete variable domain reads EPEVTQTPSHQVTQMGQEVILRCVPISNHLYFYWYRQILGQKVEFLVSFYNNEISEKSEIFDDQFSVERPDGSNFTLKIRSTKLEDSAMYFCASSARAYEQYFGPGTRLTVT.

This clone was observed a few times. V is TRBV25-1 and J is TRBJ2-2, with 9 bases that match TRBD1. The CDR3 has 16 residues. Unmatched junction bases numbered 7, after V lost 3 bases and J lost 5 bases. CDR1 MGHDK and CDR2 SYGVNS come from the germline V gene. The CDR3 loop is CASSDYRGQVTGELFF. In nucleotides, the CDR3 is TGTGCCAGCAGTGACTACAGGGGGCAGGTGACCGGGGAGCTGTTTTTT. Full variable domain (missing parts from reference TRBV25-1 and TRBJ2-2): EADIYQTPRYLVIGTGKKITLECSQTMGHDKMYWYQQDPGMELHLIHYSYGVNSTEKGDLSSESTVSRIRTEHFPLTLESARPSHTSQYLCASSDYRGQVTGELFFGEGSRLTVL.